The rows below give T cell receptor beta chains drawn from one sample of a study of cytomegalovirus exposure and HLA in healthy donors. The table came from immunoSEQ multiplex PCR; TCRdb's copy has only in-frame clones and leaves some out. The sample has roughly 170,000 clones, 77% seen once. The sample taken for sequencing was PBMCs. Receptors were obtained from a woman aged 25 to 39 in good health and CMV-seronegative. Both conserved end residues are part of each CDR3. D genes are given only for firm matches. Not every row has a clone size; where given, it reads once, few, many or a size class.

abundance: NA; j_gene: TRBJ1-2; v_gene: TRBV7-2; d_gene: TRBD1; CDR3aa: CASSRSGQGAHYGYTF; CDR3nt: TGTGCCAGCAGCCGGTCGGGACAGGGAGCTCACTATGGCTACACCTTC
abundance: NA; j_gene: TRBJ1-6; v_gene: TRBV6-6; d_gene: NA; CDR3aa: CASSYPPQGDNSPLHF; CDR3nt: TGTGCCAGCAGTTACCCCCCACAGGGAGATAATTCACCCCTCCACTTT
abundance: NA; j_gene: TRBJ1-2; v_gene: TRBV27; d_gene: NA; CDR3aa: CASRLGRGNGYTF; CDR3nt: TGTGCCAGCAGGCTGGGGCGGGGCAATGGCTACACCTTC
abundance: NA; j_gene: TRBJ1-1; v_gene: TRBV7-3; d_gene: TRBD1; CDR3aa: CASSLMGTDTEAFF; CDR3nt: TGTGCCAGCAGCTTAATGGGGACAGACACTGAAGCTTTCTTT
abundance: once; j_gene: TRBJ2-3; v_gene: TRBV5-4; d_gene: TRBD2; CDR3aa: CASSSVGLAGGDTQYF; CDR3nt: TGTGCCAGCAGCTCCGTGGGGCTAGCGGGAGGCGATACGCAGTATTTT
abundance: NA; j_gene: TRBJ1-5; v_gene: TRBV15; d_gene: TRBD1; CDR3aa: CATSQRQGDQPQHF; CDR3nt: TGTGCCACCAGCCAAAGACAGGGCGATCAGCCCCAGCATTTT
abundance: NA; j_gene: TRBJ2-1; v_gene: TRBV14; d_gene: TRBD2; CDR3aa: CASSQVGLADSYNEQFF; CDR3nt: TGTGCCAGCAGCCAGGTGGGACTAGCGGACTCCTACAATGAGCAGTTCTTC
abundance: NA; j_gene: TRBJ2-3; v_gene: TRBV29-1; d_gene: NA; CDR3aa: CSVDLGLPDTQYF; CDR3nt: TGCAGCGTTGACCTGGGACTTCCAGATACGCAGTATTTT
abundance: NA; j_gene: TRBJ2-7; v_gene: TRBV7-8; d_gene: TRBD1; CDR3aa: CASSFIRQGPYEQYF; CDR3nt: TGTGCCAGCAGCTTTATTCGACAGGGCCCCTACGAGCAGTACTTC
abundance: NA; j_gene: TRBJ1-5; v_gene: TRBV2; d_gene: TRBD1; CDR3aa: CASMGGTGNQPQHF; CDR3nt: TGTGCCAGCATGGGGGGGACAGGGAATCAGCCCCAGCATTTT
abundance: NA; j_gene: TRBJ1-5; v_gene: TRBV19; d_gene: NA; CDR3aa: CASRTRDNNQPQHF; CDR3nt: TGTGCCAGTAGAACCCGGGACAACAATCAGCCCCAGCATTTT
abundance: NA; j_gene: TRBJ2-1; v_gene: TRBV5-1; d_gene: TRBD1; CDR3aa: CASSLGQGSYNEQFF; CDR3nt: TGCGCCAGCAGCCTAGGACAGGGGTCCTACAATGAGCAGTTCTTC
abundance: NA; j_gene: TRBJ2-5; v_gene: TRBV29-1; d_gene: NA; CDR3aa: CSARRGIQETQYF; CDR3nt: TGCAGCGCCCGCCGGGGGATTCAAGAGACCCAGTACTTC
abundance: NA; j_gene: TRBJ1-5; v_gene: TRBV27; d_gene: NA; CDR3aa: CASRSGLNNQPQHF; CDR3nt: TGTGCCAGCAGATCGGGTCTTAACAATCAGCCCCAGCATTTT
abundance: NA; j_gene: TRBJ2-5; v_gene: TRBV19; d_gene: TRBD2; CDR3aa: CASSRRLAGEGETQYF; CDR3nt: TGTGCCAGTAGTCGTAGACTAGCGGGAGAGGGGGAGACCCAGTACTTC
abundance: NA; j_gene: TRBJ2-7; v_gene: TRBV19; d_gene: NA; CDR3aa: CAGSIGTRGAYEQYF; CDR3nt: TGTGCCGGTAGTATAGGGACTCGAGGCGCCTACGAGCAGTACTTC
abundance: NA; j_gene: TRBJ2-1; v_gene: TRBV4-1; d_gene: TRBD2; CDR3aa: CASSQGVPGLAGRNEQFF; CDR3nt: TGCGCCAGCAGCCAAGGCGTCCCGGGACTAGCGGGAAGGAATGAGCAGTTCTTC
abundance: NA; j_gene: TRBJ1-1; v_gene: TRBV2; d_gene: NA; CDR3aa: CASSEQGANTEAFF; CDR3nt: TGTGCCAGCAGTGAACAAGGGGCCAACACTGAAGCTTTCTTT
abundance: NA; j_gene: TRBJ1-6; v_gene: TRBV28; d_gene: NA; CDR3aa: CASVGSSYNSPLHF; CDR3nt: TGTGCCAGCGTTGGGAGCTCCTATAATTCACCCCTCCACTTT